Below, 7 T cell receptor beta chains from the same sample are listed, as sequenced in a study of shared clonotypes between healthy human individuals. Some clones are missing from TCRdb's copy, which holds only in-frame ones; the method was immunoSEQ multiplex PCR. The data show 400,000 to 600,000 clones, over 60% seen once. Specimen: PBMCs. These receptors were collected from a middle-aged woman in good health. Some clones in this sample may be carry-over from other donors' samples.

In its sample, this clone was seen once. As DNA, the CDR3 is TGTGCCAGCAGCAACGGACTAGCGGGAGCCTCTTACAATGAGCAGTTCTTC. Amino acid sequence: CASSNGLAGASYNEQFF. The chain has TRBV5-4 and TRBJ2-1; 13 nucleotides line up with TRBD2. The V segment lost 4 bases and the J segment 4 bases; nucleotides outside the gene matches: 8. CDR1 and CDR2 (germline): SGHNT, YYREEE (reference sequence). The CDR3 spans 17 residues. Together with reference TRBV5-4 and TRBJ2-1, the CDR3 gives the full variable domain: ETGVTQSPTHLIKTRGQQVTLRCSSQSGHNTVSWYQQALGQGPQFIFQYYREEENGRGNFPPRFSGLQFPNYSSELNVNALELDDSALYLCASSNGLAGASYNEQFFGPGTRLTVL.

This clone was seen repeatedly, ten times or more. The V call is TRBV10-3, the J call TRBJ2-1; TRBD2 agrees at 10 bases. V shed 4 bases and J 5 bases; nucleotides not matched to a gene: 8. This CDR3 is built from 16 residues. Germline CDR1 ENHRY, CDR2 SYGVKD. The DNA of the CDR3 is TGTGCCATCAGTGCCATTAGCGGGAGGAAGGACAATGAGCAGTTCTTC. As protein: CAISAISGRKDNEQFF.

The V and J genes are TRBV5-6 and TRBJ2-7, with D perhaps being TRBD1 or TRBD2 (6 bases each). Germline CDR1 is SGHDT and CDR2 is YYEEEE. The CDR3 is 14 residues long. The germline V and J ends were trimmed by 0 bases and 7 bases, with 14 bases remaining between them. The CDR3 is CASSLALGGWEQYF. The CDR3 DNA follows: TGTGCCAGCAGCTTGGCGTTAGGGGGGTGGGAGCAGTACTTC.

The rearrangement uses TRBV7-2 and TRBJ2-1, with TRBD1 matching 7 bases. This CDR3 has 15 amino acids. Germline CDR1 is SGHTA and CDR2 is FQGNSA. The trim removed 7 bases at V and 0 bases at J, leaving 6 bases unmatched. The CDR3 nucleotides read TGTGCCAGCACCCTTCGACAGGGCTCCTACAATGAGCAGTTCTTC. Translating it yields CASTLRQGSYNEQFF.

The chain has TRBV4-3 and TRBJ2-5; 8 bases match TRBD1. The J call may be in error: the DNA end matches TRBJ2-7 better. CDR3 length: 14 residues. Germline V gives CDR1 LGHNA, CDR2 YSLEER. The CDR3 is CASSQGQGFYEQYF. The CDR3 coding sequence is TGCGCCAGCAGCCAAGGACAGGGGTTTTACGAGCAGTACTTC.

This clone occurred a few times. The CDR3 sequence: CAISEPGGRGSYAGELFF. The CDR3 DNA reads TGTGCCATCAGTGAGCCCGGGGGTCGCGGGAGTTACGCCGGGGAGCTGTTTTTT. The chain uses TRBV10-3 and TRBJ2-2, with 7 bases that match TRBD2. V was pared by 2 bases and J by 6 bases, with 15 bases of the junction left unmatched. This CDR3 has 18 residues. The germline CDR1 and CDR2 sequences are ENHRY and SYGVKD.

The rearrangement links TRBV2 to TRBJ1-1, with TRBD1 matching over 8 bases. V lost 4 bases to trimming and J lost 3 bases; unmatched junction nucleotides: 4. Germline CDR1 reads SNHLY; CDR2 reads FYNNEI. This CDR3 region has 14 residues. The CDR3 DNA follows: TGTGCCAGCAGTGGACAGGGGAGGGACACTGAAGCTTTCTTT. This gives the protein CASSGQGRDTEAFF. The full variable domain, its missing parts supplied by reference TRBV2 and TRBJ1-1, is EPEVTQTPSHQVTQMGQEVILRCVPISNHLYFYWYRQILGQKVEFLVSFYNNEISEKSEIFDDQFSVERPDGSNFTLKIRSTKLEDSAMYFCASSGQGRDTEAFFGQGTRLTVV.